The clone carrying this TCR beta chain was found a few times. Per germline, CDR1 SGHAT and CDR2 FQNNGV. CDR3 length: 13 amino acids. The ends were cut back, 5 bases at V and 6 bases at J, with 13 bases in the middle. Only in-frame clones appear in the TCRdb table, and some are missing; sequencing was by immunoSEQ multiplex PCR. Here the sample spans over 250,000 clones, about 68% being singletons. This sample is part of a study of blood T cell repertoires in COVID-19. In the study overall: COVID-19 samples, acute and convalescent, were from the United States, Italy and Spain.

The specimen was peripheral blood. This chain uses TRBV11-2 with TRBJ1-1; D may be TRBD1 (5 bases). This TCR was sampled from a woman older than 75 with acute or convalescent COVID-19. In nucleotides, the CDR3 is TGTGCCAGCAGCACCCCTCGGGGGGCTGAAGCTTTCTTT. This sequence encodes CASSTPRGAEAFF.